The present T cell receptor beta chain was sequenced within a study of blood T cell repertoires in COVID-19. Profiling relied on immunoSEQ multiplex PCR, and the TCRdb table lists in-frame clones only, not all of them. The sample shows about 100,000 clones, about 90% of them seen only once. The sequence came from a man aged 30 to 45 in a cohort sampled during active COVID-19. The sequenced sample was peripheral blood.

The CDR3 DNA reads as TGCGCCAGCAGCTTGGACGGAGGACCCTCTAAGACCCAGTACTTC. Translation: CASSLDGGPSKTQYF. The chain has TRBV5-1 and TRBJ2-5; possible D gene TRBD2, 5 bases. This CDR3 has 15 residues. Germline-derived CDR1 and CDR2 are SGHRS and YFSETQ. The ends were cut back, 0 bases at V and 6 bases at J, with 15 bases in the middle.